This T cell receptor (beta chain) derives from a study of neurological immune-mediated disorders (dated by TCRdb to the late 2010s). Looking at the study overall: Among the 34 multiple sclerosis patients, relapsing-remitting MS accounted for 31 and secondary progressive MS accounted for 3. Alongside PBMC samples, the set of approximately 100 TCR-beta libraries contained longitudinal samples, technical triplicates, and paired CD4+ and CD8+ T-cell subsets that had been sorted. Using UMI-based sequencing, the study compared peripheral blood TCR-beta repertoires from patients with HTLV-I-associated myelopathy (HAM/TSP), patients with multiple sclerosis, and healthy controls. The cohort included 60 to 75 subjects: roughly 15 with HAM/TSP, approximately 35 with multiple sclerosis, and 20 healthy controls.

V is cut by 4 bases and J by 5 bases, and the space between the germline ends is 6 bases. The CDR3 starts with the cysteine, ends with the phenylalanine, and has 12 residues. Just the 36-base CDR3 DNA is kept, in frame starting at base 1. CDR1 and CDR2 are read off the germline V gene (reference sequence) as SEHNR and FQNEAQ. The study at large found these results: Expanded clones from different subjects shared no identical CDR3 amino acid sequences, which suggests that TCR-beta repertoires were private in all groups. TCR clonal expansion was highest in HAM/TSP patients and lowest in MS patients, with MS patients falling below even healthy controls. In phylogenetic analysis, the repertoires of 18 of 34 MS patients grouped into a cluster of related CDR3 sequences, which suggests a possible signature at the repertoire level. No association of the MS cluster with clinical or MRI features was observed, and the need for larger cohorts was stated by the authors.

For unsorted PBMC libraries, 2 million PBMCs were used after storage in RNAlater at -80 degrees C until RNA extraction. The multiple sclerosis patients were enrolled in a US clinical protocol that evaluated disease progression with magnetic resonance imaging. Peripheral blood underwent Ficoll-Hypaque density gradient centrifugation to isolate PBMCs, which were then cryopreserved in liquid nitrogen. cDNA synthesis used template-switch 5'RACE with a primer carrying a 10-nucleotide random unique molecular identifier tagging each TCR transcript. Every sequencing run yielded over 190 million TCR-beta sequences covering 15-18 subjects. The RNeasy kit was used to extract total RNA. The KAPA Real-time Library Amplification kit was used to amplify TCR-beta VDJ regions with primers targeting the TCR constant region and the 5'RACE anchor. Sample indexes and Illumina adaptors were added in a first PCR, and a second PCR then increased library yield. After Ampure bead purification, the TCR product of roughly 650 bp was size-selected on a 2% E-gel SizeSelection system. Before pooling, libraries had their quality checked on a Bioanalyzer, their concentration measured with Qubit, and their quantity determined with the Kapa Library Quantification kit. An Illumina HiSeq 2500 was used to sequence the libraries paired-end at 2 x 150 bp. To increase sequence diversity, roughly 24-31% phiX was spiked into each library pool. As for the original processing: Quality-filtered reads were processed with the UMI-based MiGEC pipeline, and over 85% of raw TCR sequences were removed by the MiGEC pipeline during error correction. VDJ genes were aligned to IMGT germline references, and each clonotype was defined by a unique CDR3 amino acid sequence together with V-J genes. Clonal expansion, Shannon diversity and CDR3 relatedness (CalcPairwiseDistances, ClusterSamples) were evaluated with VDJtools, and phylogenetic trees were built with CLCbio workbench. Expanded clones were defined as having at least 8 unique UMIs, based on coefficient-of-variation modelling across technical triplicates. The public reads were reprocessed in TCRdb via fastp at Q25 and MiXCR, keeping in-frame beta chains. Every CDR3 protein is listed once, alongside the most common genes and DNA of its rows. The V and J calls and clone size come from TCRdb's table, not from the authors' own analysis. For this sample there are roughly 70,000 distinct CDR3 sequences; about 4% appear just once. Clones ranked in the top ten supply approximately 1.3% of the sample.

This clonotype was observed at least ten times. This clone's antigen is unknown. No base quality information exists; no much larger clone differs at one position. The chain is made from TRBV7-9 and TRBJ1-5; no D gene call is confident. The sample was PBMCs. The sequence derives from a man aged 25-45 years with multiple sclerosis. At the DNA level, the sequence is TGTGCCAGCAGCTCCCCGTATCAGCCCCAGCATTTT. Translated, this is CASSSPYQPQHF.